This T cell receptor (beta chain) was sequenced during a study of T cell responses to AZD1222 COVID-19 vaccine. Study-wide findings and caveats: Donors were mostly white British, more females; clonal diversity possibly underestimated. Only after the peak T cell response were repertoires sampled. The study identified only a handful of AZD1222 recipients as seropositive at baseline. Regions left unmutated in variants are reportedly the target of nearly half of spike-specific TCRs.

Only in-frame clones appear in the TCRdb table, and some are missing; sequencing was by immunoSEQ multiplex PCR. There are 140,000 to 150,000 clones in the sample; more than 80% occur only once, and roughly 1.7% lies in the top ten. Per germline, CDR1 MNHNY and CDR2 SVGAGI (reference sequence). The CDR3 is 16 residues long. V shed 3 bases, J shed 4 bases, and the junction held 11 bases outside the gene matches. Regarding this clone: Its antigen is currently unknown.

Sequenced here: peripheral blood, sampled on day 0 of AZD1222 vaccination. This rearrangement joins TRBV6-6 to TRBJ2-7, with 8 positions matching TRBD1. This clonotype was sampled from an adult in good health. The CDR3 spells CASSYGGGQGSYEQYF. CDR3 bases: TGTGCCAGCAGTTATGGGGGTGGACAGGGCTCGTACGAGCAGTACTTC.